This T cell receptor beta chain was documented in a study of blood T cell repertoires in COVID-19. CDR1 and CDR2 (germline): SGHNT, YYREEE (reference sequence). Deletions cut 0 bases from V and 0 bases from J, with 10 bases between. CDR3 length: 16 amino acids. Categorization into cohorts depended on clinical history that participants reported. The study counted Cohort 3 donors as recovered given two negative PCRs, clearance, or symptom resolution. Produced via immunoSEQ multiplex PCR; TCRdb's table is partial and in-frame only. The sample has around 62,000 clones, around 89% seen once. The chain carries TRBV5-4 and TRBJ2-1; D gene unclear. Sequencing was carried out using PBMCs or T cells enriched from blood (not recorded which). The source of this sequence is a woman in her forties who had recovered from COVID-19. CDR3 protein: CASSLELRNSYNEQFF. The CDR3 region has the DNA TGTGCCAGCAGCTTGGAATTGCGGAACTCCTACAATGAGCAGTTCTTC. The variable domain in full, completed from reference TRBV5-4 and TRBJ2-1, reads ETGVTQSPTHLIKTRGQQVTLRCSSQSGHNTVSWYQQALGQGPQFIFQYYREEENGRGNFPPRFSGLQFPNYSSELNVNALELDDSALYLCASSLELRNSYNEQFFGPGTRLTVL.